This TCR beta chain was sequenced for a study of siplizumab effects on memory and regulatory T cells. This clone was seen only once. The protocol was immunoSEQ multiplex PCR, while the TCRdb copy is restricted to in-frame clones and leaves out a portion. Of just over 60,000 clones listed, around 79% are singletons. The CDR3 spans 15 residues. The germline V gene has CDR1 SGHRS and CDR2 YFSETQ. The junction had 1 base not matched to a gene; V was cut back by 5 bases and J by 1 base. The source is a human donor in good health. The rearrangement uses TRBV5-1 and TRBJ2-3, with 13 bases that match TRBD2. Material: memory CD4+ T cells sorted from blood. This chain's CDR3 is CASRGLAGGTDTQYF. The CDR3 region has the DNA TGCGCCAGCAGAGGACTAGCGGGGGGCACAGATACGCAGTATTTT. Full variable domain (missing parts from reference TRBV5-1 and TRBJ2-3): KAGVTQTPRYLIKTRGQQVTLSCSPISGHRSVSWYQQTPGQGLQFLFEYFSETQRNKGNFPGRFSGRQFSNSRSEMNVSTLELGDSALYLCASRGLAGGTDTQYFGPGTRLTVL.